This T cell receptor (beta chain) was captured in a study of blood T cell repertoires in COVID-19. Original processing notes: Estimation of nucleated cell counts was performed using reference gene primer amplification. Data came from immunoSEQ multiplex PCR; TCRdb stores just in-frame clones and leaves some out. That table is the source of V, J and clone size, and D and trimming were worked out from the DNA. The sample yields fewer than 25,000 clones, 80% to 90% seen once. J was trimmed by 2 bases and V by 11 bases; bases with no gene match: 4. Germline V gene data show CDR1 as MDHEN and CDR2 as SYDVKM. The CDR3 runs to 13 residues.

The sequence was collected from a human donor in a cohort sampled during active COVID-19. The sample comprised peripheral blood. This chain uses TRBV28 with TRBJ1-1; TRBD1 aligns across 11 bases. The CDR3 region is CAHRTGGNTEAFF. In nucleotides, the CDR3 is TGTGCCCACAGGACAGGGGGCAACACTGAAGCTTTCTTT.